The sequence of this T cell receptor (beta chain) was determined in a study of cytomegalovirus exposure and HLA in healthy donors. Broader study findings: First-cohort TCR clusters tended to co-occur in the roughly 130 validation repertoires, a later analysis found. The study listed approximately 160 cytomegalovirus-associated TCR beta chains.

Details on this clone: Antigen specificity is unknown.

CDR3 size: 15 residues. Losses at the gene ends were 7 bases for V and 5 bases for J; bases not matched to a gene: 8. Germline V gene data show CDR1 as SGHRS and CDR2 as YFSETQ. The data were produced by immunoSEQ multiplex PCR, yet TCRdb's version contains in-frame clones alone and is incomplete. The table includes about 44,000 clones, roughly 93% detected once. The sample consisted of PBMCs. This chain links TRBV5-1 with TRBJ2-1, with 11 nucleotides matching TRBD2. The TCR originated in a woman between 18 and 30 years old in good health and CMV-seronegative. The CDR3 loop reads CASFQGLAANNEQFF. Here the CDR3 DNA reads TGCGCCAGCTTCCAGGGACTAGCGGCCAACAATGAGCAGTTCTTC.